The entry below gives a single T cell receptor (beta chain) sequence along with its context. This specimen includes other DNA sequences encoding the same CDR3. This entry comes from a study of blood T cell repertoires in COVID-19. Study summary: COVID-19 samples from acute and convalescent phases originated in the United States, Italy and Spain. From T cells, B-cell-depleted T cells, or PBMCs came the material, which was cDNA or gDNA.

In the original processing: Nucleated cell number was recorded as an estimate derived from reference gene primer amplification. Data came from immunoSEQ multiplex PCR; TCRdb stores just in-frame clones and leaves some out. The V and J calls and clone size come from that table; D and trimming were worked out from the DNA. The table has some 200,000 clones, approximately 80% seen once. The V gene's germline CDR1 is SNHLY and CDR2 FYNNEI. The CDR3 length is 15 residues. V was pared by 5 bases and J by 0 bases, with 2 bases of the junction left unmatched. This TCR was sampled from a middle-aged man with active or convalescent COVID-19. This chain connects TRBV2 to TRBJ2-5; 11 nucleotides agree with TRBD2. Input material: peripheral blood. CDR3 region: CASSRTSGYQETQYF. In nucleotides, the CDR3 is TGTGCCAGCAGTAGGACTAGCGGGTACCAAGAGACCCAGTACTTC. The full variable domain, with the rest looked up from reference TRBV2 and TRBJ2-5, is EPEVTQTPSHQVTQMGQEVILRCVPISNHLYFYWYRQILGQKVEFLVSFYNNEISEKSEIFDDQFSVERPDGSNFTLKIRSTKLEDSAMYFCASSRTSGYQETQYFGPGTRLLVL.